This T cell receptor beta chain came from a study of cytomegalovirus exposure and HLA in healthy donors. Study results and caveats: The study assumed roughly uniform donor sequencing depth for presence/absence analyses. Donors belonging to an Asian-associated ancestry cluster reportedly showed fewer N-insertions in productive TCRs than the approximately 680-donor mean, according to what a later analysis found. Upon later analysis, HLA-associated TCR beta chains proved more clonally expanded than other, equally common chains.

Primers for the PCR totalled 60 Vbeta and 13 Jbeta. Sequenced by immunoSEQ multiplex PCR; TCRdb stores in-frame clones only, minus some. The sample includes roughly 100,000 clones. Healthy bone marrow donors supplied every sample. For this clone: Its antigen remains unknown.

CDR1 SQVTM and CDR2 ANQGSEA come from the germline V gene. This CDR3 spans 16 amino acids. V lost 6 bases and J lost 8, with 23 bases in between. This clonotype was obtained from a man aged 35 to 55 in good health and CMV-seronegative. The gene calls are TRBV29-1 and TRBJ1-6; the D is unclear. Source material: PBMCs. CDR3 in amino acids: CSVRTTSSHLDSPLHF. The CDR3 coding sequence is TGCAGCGTACGCACGACAAGTTCTCACCTGGATTCACCCCTCCACTTT.